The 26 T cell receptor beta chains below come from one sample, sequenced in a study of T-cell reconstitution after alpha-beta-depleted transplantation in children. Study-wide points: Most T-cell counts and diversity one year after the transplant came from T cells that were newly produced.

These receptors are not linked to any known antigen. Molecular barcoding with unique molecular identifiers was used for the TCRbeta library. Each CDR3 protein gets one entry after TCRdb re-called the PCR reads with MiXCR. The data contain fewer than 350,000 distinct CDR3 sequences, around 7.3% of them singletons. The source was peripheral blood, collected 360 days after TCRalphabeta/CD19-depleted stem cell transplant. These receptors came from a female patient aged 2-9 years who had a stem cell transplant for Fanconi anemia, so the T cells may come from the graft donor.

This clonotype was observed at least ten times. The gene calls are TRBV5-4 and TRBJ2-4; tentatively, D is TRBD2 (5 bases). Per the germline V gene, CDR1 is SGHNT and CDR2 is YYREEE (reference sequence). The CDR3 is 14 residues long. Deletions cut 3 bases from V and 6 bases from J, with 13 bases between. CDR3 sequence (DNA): TGTGCCAGCAGCTCCGCTGTAGGAGGAAACATTCAGTACTTC. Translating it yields CASSSAVGGNIQYF.

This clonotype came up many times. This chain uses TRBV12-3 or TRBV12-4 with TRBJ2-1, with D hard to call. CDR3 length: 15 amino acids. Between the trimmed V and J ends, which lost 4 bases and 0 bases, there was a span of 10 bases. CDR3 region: CASSSSPGSYNEQFF. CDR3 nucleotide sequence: TGTGCCAGCAGTTCAAGCCCGGGCTCCTACAATGAGCAGTTCTTC.

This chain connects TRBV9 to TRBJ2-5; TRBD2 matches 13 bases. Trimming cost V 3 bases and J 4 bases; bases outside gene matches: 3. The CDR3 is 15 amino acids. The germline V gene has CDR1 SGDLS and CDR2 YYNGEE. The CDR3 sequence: CASSATSGRGETQYF. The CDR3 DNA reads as TGTGCCAGCAGCGCCACTAGCGGGAGGGGAGAGACCCAGTACTTC. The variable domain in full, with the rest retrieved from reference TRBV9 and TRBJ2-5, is DSGVTQTPKHLITATGQRVTLRCSPRSGDLSVYWYQQSLDQGLQFLIQYYNGEERAKGNILERFSAQQFPDLHSELNLSSLELGDSALYFCASSATSGRGETQYFGPGTRLLVL.

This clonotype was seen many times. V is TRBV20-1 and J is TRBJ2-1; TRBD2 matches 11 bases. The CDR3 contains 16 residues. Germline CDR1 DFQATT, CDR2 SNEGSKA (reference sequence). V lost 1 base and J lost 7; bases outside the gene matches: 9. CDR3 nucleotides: TGCAGTGCTAGAGGGGCTAGCGGGGGGTATAGGAATGAGCAGTTCTTC. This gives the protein CSARGASGGYRNEQFF.

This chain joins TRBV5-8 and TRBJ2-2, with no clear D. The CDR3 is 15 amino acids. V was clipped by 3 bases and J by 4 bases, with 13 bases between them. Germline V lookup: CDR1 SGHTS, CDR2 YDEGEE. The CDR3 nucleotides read TGTGCCAGCAGCTCCCGGGTGAGGAGCACCGGGGAGCTGTTTTTT. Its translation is CASSSRVRSTGELFF.

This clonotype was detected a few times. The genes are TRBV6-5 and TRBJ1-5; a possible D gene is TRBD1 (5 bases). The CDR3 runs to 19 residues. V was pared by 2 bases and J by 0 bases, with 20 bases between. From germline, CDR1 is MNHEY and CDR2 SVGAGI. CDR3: CASSYPSGTASYSNQPQHF. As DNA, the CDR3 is TGTGCCAGCAGTTACCCCTCCGGGACCGCCTCTTATAGCAATCAGCCCCAGCATTTT.

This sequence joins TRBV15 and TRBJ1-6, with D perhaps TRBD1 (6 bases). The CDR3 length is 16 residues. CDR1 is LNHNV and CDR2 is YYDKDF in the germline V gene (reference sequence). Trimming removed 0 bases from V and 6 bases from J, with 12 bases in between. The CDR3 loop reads CATSRDITGSNSPLHF. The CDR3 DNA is TGTGCCACCAGCAGAGATATAACAGGGTCTAATTCACCCCTCCACTTT. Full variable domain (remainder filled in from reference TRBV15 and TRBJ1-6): DAMVIQNPRYQVTQFGKPVTLSCSQTLNHNVMYWYQQKSSQAPKLLFHYYDKDFNNEADTPDNFQSRRPNTSFCFLDIRSPGLGDTAMYLCATSRDITGSNSPLHFGNGTRLTVT.

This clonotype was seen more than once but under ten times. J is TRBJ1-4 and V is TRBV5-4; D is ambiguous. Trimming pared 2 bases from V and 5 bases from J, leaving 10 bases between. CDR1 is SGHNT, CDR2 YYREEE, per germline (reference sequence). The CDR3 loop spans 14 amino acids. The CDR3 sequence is CASSFLGQNEKLFF. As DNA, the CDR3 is TGTGCCAGCAGCTTCCTCGGGCAGAATGAAAAACTGTTTTTT.

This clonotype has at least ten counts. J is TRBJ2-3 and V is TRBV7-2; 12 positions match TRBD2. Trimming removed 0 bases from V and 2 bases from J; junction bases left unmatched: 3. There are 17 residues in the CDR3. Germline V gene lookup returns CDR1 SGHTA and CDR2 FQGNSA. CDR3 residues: CASSLAGTSGYTDTQYF. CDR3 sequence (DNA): TGTGCCAGCAGCTTAGCCGGGACTAGCGGGTACACAGATACGCAGTATTTT.

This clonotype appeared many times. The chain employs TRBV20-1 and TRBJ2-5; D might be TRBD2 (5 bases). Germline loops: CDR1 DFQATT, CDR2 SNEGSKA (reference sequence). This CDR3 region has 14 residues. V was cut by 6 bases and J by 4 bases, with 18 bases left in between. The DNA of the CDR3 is TGCAGTGCCCCCGGGTCGATCGGGATAGAGACCCAGTACTTC. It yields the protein CSAPGSIGIETQYF.

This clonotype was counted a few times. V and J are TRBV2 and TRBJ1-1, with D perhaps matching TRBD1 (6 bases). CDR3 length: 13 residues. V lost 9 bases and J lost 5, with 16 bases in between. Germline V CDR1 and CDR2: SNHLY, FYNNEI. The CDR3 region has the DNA TGTGCCAGTTGGAAGGGGGATGAGACTGAAGCTTTCTTT. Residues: CASWKGDETEAFF.

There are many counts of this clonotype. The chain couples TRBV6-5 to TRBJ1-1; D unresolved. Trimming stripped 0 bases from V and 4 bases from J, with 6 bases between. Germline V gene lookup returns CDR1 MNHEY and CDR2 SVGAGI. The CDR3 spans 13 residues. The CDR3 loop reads CASSYSLVTEAFF. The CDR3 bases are TGTGCCAGCAGTTACTCGTTGGTCACTGAAGCTTTCTTT.

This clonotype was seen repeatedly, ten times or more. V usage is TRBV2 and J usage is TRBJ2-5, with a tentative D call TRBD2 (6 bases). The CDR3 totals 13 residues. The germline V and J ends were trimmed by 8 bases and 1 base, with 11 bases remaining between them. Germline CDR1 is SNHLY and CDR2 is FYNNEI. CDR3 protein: CASQDYRQETQYF. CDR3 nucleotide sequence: TGTGCCAGCCAGGACTACCGCCAAGAGACCCAGTACTTC.

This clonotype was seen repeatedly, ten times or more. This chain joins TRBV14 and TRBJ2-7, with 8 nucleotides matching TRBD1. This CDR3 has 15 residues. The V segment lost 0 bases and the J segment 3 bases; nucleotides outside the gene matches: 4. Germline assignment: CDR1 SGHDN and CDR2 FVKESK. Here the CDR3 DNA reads TGTGCCAGCAGCCAAGATACAGGGGGAGGCTACGAGCAGTACTTC. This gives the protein CASSQDTGGGYEQYF.

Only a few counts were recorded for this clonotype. The CDR3 DNA sequence: TGTGCCAGCAGCCAAGGCCGACTAGTCCCGACCCAGTACTTC. Amino acids: CASSQGRLVPTQYF. The V call is TRBV4-2, the J call TRBJ2-5, with D possibly matching TRBD2 (6 bases). The V gene lost 1 base and the J gene lost 7 bases, with 13 bases spanning the gap. The CDR3 runs 14 residues. Germline V gives CDR1 LGHNA, CDR2 YNFKEQ.

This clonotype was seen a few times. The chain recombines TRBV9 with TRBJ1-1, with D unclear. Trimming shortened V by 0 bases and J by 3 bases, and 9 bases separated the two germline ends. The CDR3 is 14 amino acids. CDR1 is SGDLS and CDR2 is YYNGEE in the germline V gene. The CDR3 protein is CASSVEVLDTEAFF. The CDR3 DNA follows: TGTGCCAGCAGCGTAGAAGTGTTGGACACTGAAGCTTTCTTT.

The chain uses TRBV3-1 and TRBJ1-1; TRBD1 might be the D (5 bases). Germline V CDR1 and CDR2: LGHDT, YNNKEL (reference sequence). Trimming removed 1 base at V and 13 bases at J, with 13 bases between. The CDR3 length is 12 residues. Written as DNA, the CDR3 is TGTGCCAGCAGCCAAGTGAAAGGGGTGGTTTTCTTT. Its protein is CASSQVKGVVFF.

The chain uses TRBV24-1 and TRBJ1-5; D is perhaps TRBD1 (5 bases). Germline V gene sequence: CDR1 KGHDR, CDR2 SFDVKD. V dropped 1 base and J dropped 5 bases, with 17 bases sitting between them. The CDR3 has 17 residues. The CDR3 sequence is CATSDLIGRVRDQPQHF. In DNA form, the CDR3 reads TGTGCCACCAGTGATTTAATCGGCAGGGTCCGGGATCAGCCCCAGCATTTT.

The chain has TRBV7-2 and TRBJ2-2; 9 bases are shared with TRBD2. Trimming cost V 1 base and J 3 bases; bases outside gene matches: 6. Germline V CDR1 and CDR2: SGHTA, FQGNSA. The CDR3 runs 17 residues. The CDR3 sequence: CASSLGSGGIHTGELFF. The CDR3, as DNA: TGTGCCAGCAGCTTAGGGAGCGGGGGGATCCACACCGGGGAGCTGTTTTTT. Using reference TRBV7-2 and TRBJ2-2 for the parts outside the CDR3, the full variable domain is GAGVSQSPSNKVTEKGKDVELRCDPISGHTALYWYRQSLGQGLEFLIYFQGNSAPDKSGLPSDRFSAERTGGSVSTLTIQRTQQEDSAVYLCASSLGSGGIHTGELFFGEGSRLTVL.

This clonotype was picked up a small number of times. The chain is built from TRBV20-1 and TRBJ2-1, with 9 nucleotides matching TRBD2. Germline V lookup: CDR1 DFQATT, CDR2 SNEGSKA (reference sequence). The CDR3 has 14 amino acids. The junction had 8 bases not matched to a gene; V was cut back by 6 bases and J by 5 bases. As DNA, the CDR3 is TGCAGTGCAACCCGACTAGCGGTGGACAATGAGCAGTTCTTC. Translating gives CSATRLAVDNEQFF.

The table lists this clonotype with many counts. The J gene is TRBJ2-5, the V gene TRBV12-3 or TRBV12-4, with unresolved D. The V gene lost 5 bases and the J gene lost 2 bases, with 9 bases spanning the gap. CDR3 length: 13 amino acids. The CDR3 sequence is CASSARGQETQYF. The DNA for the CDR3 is TGTGCCAGCAGTGCCCGCGGTCAAGAGACCCAGTACTTC.

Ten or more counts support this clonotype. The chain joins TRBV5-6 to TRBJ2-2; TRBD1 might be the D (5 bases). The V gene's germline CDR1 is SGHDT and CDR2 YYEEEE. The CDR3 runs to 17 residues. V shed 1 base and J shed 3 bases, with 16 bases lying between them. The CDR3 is CASSLFGRVDDTGELFF. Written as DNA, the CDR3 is TGTGCCAGCAGCTTGTTCGGCAGGGTTGATGACACCGGGGAGCTGTTTTTT. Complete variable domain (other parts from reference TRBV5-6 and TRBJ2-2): DAGVTQSPTHLIKTRGQQVTLRCSPKSGHDTVSWYQQALGQGPQFIFQYYEEEERQRGNFPDRFSGHQFPNYSSELNVNALLLGDSALYLCASSLFGRVDDTGELFFGEGSRLTVL.

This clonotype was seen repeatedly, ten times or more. The CDR3 sequence is CASSLLDRLNTEAFF. DNA of the CDR3: TGTGCCAGCAGCTTATTAGACAGACTCAACACTGAAGCTTTCTTT. The V call is TRBV7-8, the J call TRBJ1-1, with TRBD1 as a possible D gene (5 bases). The V gene lost 2 bases and the J gene lost 2 bases, with 12 bases spanning the gap. The germline CDR1 and CDR2 sequences are SGHVS and FQNEAQ. This CDR3 region has 15 residues.

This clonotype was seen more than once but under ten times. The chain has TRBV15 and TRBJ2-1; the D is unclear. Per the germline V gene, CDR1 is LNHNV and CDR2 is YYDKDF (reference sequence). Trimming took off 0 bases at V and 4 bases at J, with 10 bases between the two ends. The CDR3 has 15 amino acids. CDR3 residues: CATSRDPLGYNEQFF. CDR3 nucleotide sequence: TGTGCCACCAGCAGAGATCCCCTGGGATACAATGAGCAGTTCTTC.

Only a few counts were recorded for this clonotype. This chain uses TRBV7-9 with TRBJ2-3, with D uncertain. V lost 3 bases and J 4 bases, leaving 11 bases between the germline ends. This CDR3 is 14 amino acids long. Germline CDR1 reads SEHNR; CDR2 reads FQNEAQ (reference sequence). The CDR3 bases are TGTGCCAGCAGCTTCTCTAACCGGGCAGATACGCAGTATTTT. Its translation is CASSFSNRADTQYF.

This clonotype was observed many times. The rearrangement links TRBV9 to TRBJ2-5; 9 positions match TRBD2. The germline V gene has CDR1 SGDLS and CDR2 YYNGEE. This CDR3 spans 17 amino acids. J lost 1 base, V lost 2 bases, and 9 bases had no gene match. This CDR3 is CASSVGGLAGIQETQYF. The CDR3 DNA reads TGTGCCAGCAGCGTTGGGGGGCTAGCGGGGATCCAAGAGACCCAGTACTTC.